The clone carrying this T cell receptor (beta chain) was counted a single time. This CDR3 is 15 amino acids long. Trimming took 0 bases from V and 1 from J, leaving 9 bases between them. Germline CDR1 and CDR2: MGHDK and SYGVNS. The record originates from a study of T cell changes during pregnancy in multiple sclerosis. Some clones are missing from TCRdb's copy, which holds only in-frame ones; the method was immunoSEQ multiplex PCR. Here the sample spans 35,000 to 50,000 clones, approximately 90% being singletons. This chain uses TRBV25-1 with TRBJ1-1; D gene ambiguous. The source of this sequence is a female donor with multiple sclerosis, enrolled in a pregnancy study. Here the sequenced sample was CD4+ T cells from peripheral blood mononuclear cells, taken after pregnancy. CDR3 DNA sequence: TGTGCCAGCAGTGAATATCTGGCGGAGAACACTGAAGCTTTCTTT. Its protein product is CASSEYLAENTEAFF.